The 21 T cell receptor beta chains given below trace back to one sample, sequenced in a study of shared clonotypes between healthy human individuals. The protocol was immunoSEQ multiplex PCR, while the TCRdb copy is restricted to in-frame clones and leaves out a portion. The sample has some 790,000 clones, about two thirds seen once; the top ten hold under 2%. Sequenced: memory CD4+ T cells sorted from blood. The subset was: CD45RA-negative fraction. The receptors stem from a woman under 40 in good health.

The chain has TRBV7-2 and TRBJ1-6; D is unclear. Germline values: CDR1 SGHTA, CDR2 FQGNSA. The CDR3 has 18 amino acids. Trimming removed 1 base at V and 0 bases at J, with 13 bases between. CDR3 nucleotide sequence: TGTGCCAGCAGCTTAGTCCCCCTAGTGAGCTCCTATAATTCACCCCTCCACTTT. Residues: CASSLVPLVSSYNSPLHF.

This chain joins TRBV28 and TRBJ2-2; D gene ambiguous. Germline values: CDR1 MDHEN, CDR2 SYDVKM. This CDR3 has 16 residues. V lost 5 bases and J 4 bases, leaving 17 bases between the germline ends. The CDR3 loop is CASSPSWVWGTGELFF. The CDR3 DNA reads TGTGCCAGCAGTCCATCCTGGGTTTGGGGCACCGGGGAGCTGTTTTTT.

V usage is TRBV7-9 and J usage is TRBJ2-5, with D possibly called TRBD1 or TRBD2 (5 bases each). V was trimmed by 3 bases and J by 2 bases, leaving 7 bases between them. The CDR3 sequence is 13 residues long. Germline CDR1 is SEHNR and CDR2 is FQNEAQ (reference sequence). The CDR3 spells CASSLGPQETQYF. Here the CDR3 DNA reads TGTGCCAGCAGCTTGGGACCTCAAGAGACCCAGTACTTC.

V gene TRBV28 combines with J gene TRBJ1-2; D gene uncertain. Germline CDR1 reads MDHEN; CDR2 reads SYDVKM. This CDR3 spans 11 amino acids. V was cut by 6 bases and J by 8 bases, with 10 bases left in between. The CDR3 spells CASSYRGGYTF. For the CDR3, the DNA is TGTGCCAGCAGCTACAGAGGGGGCTACACCTTC.

The chain has TRBV18 and TRBJ2-6; D is unresolved. Germline CDR1 KGHSH, CDR2 LQKENI. V lost 2 bases to trimming and J lost 3 bases, with 8 bases between them. The CDR3 covers 15 residues. CDR3 amino acids: CASSPGKSGANVLTF. Written as DNA, the CDR3 is TGTGCCAGCTCACCAGGGAAAAGTGGGGCCAACGTCCTGACTTTC.

The J gene is TRBJ1-2, the V gene TRBV7-9, with no clear D. The CDR3 spans 13 residues. With 2 bases removed from V and 8 bases from J, the gap between germline ends came to 12 bases. Germline CDR1 and CDR2: SEHNR and FQNEAQ (reference sequence). The chain's CDR3 is CASSLYGEGGYTF. The CDR3, as DNA: TGTGCCAGCAGCTTATATGGGGAGGGCGGCTACACCTTC.

This chain joins TRBV5-1 and TRBJ2-7; D call uncertain. Trimming shortened V by 2 bases and J by 0 bases, and 9 bases separated the two germline ends. There are 14 residues in the CDR3. CDR1 and CDR2 (germline): SGHRS, YFSETQ. The CDR3 loop is CASSLRTDSYEQYF. CDR3 in DNA: TGCGCCAGCAGCTTAAGGACGGACTCCTACGAGCAGTACTTC. Full variable domain (remainder filled in from reference TRBV5-1 and TRBJ2-7): KAGVTQTPRYLIKTRGQQVTLSCSPISGHRSVSWYQQTPGQGLQFLFEYFSETQRNKGNFPGRFSGRQFSNSRSEMNVSTLELGDSALYLCASSLRTDSYEQYFGPGTRLTVT.

The chain combines TRBV7-9 with TRBJ2-1; the D gene is possibly TRBD2 (5 bases). Deletions cut 7 bases from V and 1 base from J, with 14 bases between. CDR3 length: 15 residues. Germline V lookup: CDR1 SEHNR, CDR2 FQNEAQ (reference sequence). The CDR3 DNA is TGTGCCAGCATCGAAGCGGTCCGATCCTACAATGAGCAGTTCTTC. Protein product: CASIEAVRSYNEQFF.

This clone was counted a few times. The chain combines TRBV5-4 with TRBJ2-2; 7 bases are a match to TRBD1. The germline V gene encodes CDR1 SGHNT and CDR2 YYREEE (reference sequence). This CDR3 spans 15 amino acids. J lost 3 bases, V lost 1 base, and 3 bases had no gene match. CDR3 coding DNA: TGTGCCAGCAGCTTGCAGGGGGTGGACACCGGGGAGCTGTTTTTT. Amino acids: CASSLQGVDTGELFF.

The chain joins TRBV6-5 to TRBJ1-5; no clear D gene. CDR3 length equals 12 residues. Germline assignment: CDR1 MNHEY and CDR2 SVGAGI. V was clipped by 7 bases and J by 1 base, with 5 bases between them. In nucleotides, the CDR3 is TGTGCCAGCAAAGGGAGCAATCAGCCCCAGCATTTT. Translating gives CASKGSNQPQHF.

This chain uses TRBV27 with TRBJ1-1, with TRBD1 matching 7 bases. Germline V lookup: CDR1 MNHEY, CDR2 SMNVEV (reference sequence). V was clipped by 3 bases and J by 5 bases; unmatched bases: 6. CDR3 length equals 14 residues. CDR3 DNA: TGTGCCAGCAGTTTTAGGCAGGGGGAGACTGAAGCTTTCTTT. This sequence encodes CASSFRQGETEAFF.

A word on this clone: Other DNA variants within this sample encode the same CDR3. The chain combines TRBV27 with TRBJ2-2; no clear D gene. The CDR3 is 14 residues long. Trimming stripped 0 bases from V and 6 bases from J, with 8 bases between. Germline CDR1 and CDR2: MNHEY and SMNVEV (reference sequence). The CDR3 coding sequence is TGTGCCAGCAGTTTATCTTGGGGTCCCGGGGAGCTGTTTTTT. This sequence encodes CASSLSWGPGELFF.

This clone was detected ten times or more. J is TRBJ2-5 and V is TRBV11-1; 11 bases align to TRBD2. CDR1 and CDR2 from the germline V gene are SGHAT and FQDESV (reference sequence). J lost 5 bases, V lost 1 base, and 3 bases had no gene match. This CDR3 spans 15 amino acids. The CDR3 reads CASSLVLAGVETQYF. The CDR3 DNA reads TGTGCCAGCAGCTTAGTACTAGCGGGAGTGGAGACCCAGTACTTC.

The genes are TRBV6-5 and TRBJ1-2, with TRBD1 identical over 12 bases. Germline V CDR1 and CDR2: MNHEY, SVGAGI. This CDR3 has 14 residues. With 6 bases clipped from V and 7 bases from J, the junction kept 6 bases outside the gene matches. In DNA, the CDR3 is TGTGCCAGCAGAACGGGACAGGGGGCGGGTGGCTACACCTTC. The encoded protein is CASRTGQGAGGYTF.

The chain couples TRBV27 to TRBJ1-1; D is possibly TRBD1 (6 bases). The CDR3 length is 13 residues. Between the trimmed V and J ends, which lost 10 bases and 2 bases, there was a span of 14 bases. Germline V gives CDR1 MNHEY, CDR2 SMNVEV (reference sequence). DNA of the CDR3: TGTGCCACAAAAAGGGGGACAAACACTGAAGCTTTCTTT. Its protein product is CATKRGTNTEAFF.

J is TRBJ2-1 and V is TRBV4-2; 8 bases are a match to TRBD1. Per germline, CDR1 LGHNA and CDR2 YNFKEQ. This CDR3 is 15 amino acids long. After removal of 9 bases from V and 4 bases from J, the junction contained 11 bases not matched to a gene. CDR3 sequence: CASRRGGQEYNEQFF. CDR3 bases: TGTGCCAGTAGACGAGGGGGACAGGAGTACAATGAGCAGTTCTTC.

This clone was counted between two and nine times. The chain couples TRBV5-1 to TRBJ2-2, with D unclear. The germline CDR1 and CDR2 sequences are SGHRS and YFSETQ. This CDR3 is built from 18 residues. The V end lost 0 bases, the J end lost 1 base, and 16 bases lay between the germline ends. In nucleotides, the CDR3 is TGCGCCAGCAGCTTGGCCGTGGCCTCTTTAATGAACACCGGGGAGCTGTTTTTT. Its protein product is CASSLAVASLMNTGELFF. Full variable domain (remainder filled in from reference TRBV5-1 and TRBJ2-2): KAGVTQTPRYLIKTRGQQVTLSCSPISGHRSVSWYQQTPGQGLQFLFEYFSETQRNKGNFPGRFSGRQFSNSRSEMNVSTLELGDSALYLCASSLAVASLMNTGELFFGEGSRLTVL.

The chain employs TRBV28 and TRBJ2-3; weak D call: TRBD2 (5 bases). The germline V gene encodes CDR1 MDHEN and CDR2 SYDVKM. The V and J ends lost 3 bases and 3 bases respectively, with 13 bases between them. The CDR3 loop spans 15 amino acids. The CDR3 sequence is CASSFPGKLTDTQYF. The CDR3 nucleotides read TGTGCCAGCAGTTTCCCCGGGAAGCTAACAGATACGCAGTATTTT.

The V call is TRBV7-2, the J call TRBJ2-7; TRBD2 agrees at 8 bases. The V gene end was trimmed by 2 bases and the J gene end by 5 bases; junction bases not matched to a gene: 8. Germline CDR1 reads SGHTA; CDR2 reads FQGNSA. This CDR3 spans 15 amino acids. Here the CDR3 DNA reads TGTGCCAGCAGCTTACGGGGACTAGTTTCCAACGAGCAGTACTTC. As protein: CASSLRGLVSNEQYF.

The chain links TRBV27 to TRBJ1-4, with unresolved D. Germline-derived CDR1 and CDR2 are MNHEY and SMNVEV (reference sequence). The CDR3 runs 13 residues. The V end lost 3 bases, the J end lost 1 base, and 3 bases lay between the germline ends. The CDR3 coding sequence is TGTGCCAGCAGTTTTCAAACTAATGAAAAACTGTTTTTT. Its translation is CASSFQTNEKLFF.

J is TRBJ2-7 and V is TRBV6-6; either TRBD1 or TRBD2 may fit D (5 bases each). The germline V and J ends were trimmed by 6 bases and 7 bases, with 16 bases remaining between them. The CDR3 loop spans 13 amino acids. Germline values: CDR1 MNHNY, CDR2 SVGAGI (reference sequence). CDR3: CASSPGRVGEQYF. The CDR3 coding sequence is TGTGCCAGCAGCCCGGGGCGGGTGGGAGAGCAGTACTTC.